This T cell receptor beta chain was identified in a study of siplizumab effects on memory and regulatory T cells. Each sample contributed roughly 9.3 x 10^4 TCR templates to the assay. Profiling relied on immunoSEQ multiplex PCR, and the TCRdb table lists in-frame clones only, not all of them. The sample yields 100,000 to 110,000 clones, more than 85% seen once. Germline V lookup: CDR1 SEHNR, CDR2 FQNEAQ (reference sequence). With 10 bases removed from V and 4 bases from J, the gap between germline ends came to 16 bases. The length of the CDR3 is 13 residues. The sequenced material came from CD4+ T cells sorted from blood. V usage is TRBV7-9 and J usage is TRBJ1-2; the D is unclear. The receptor's source is a human donor in good health. CDR3: CATPRSSGYGYTF. CDR3 DNA: TGTGCCACCCCGCGGTCCTCTGGCTATGGCTACACCTTC.